This TCR beta chain was recovered during a study of CD8 T cells in Susac syndrome. V lost 2 bases to trimming and J lost 3 bases; unmatched junction nucleotides: 9. The CDR3 covers 16 residues. Germline CDR1 reads SQVTM; CDR2 reads ANQGSEA. RNA, at roughly 0.45 to 1 ug, was reverse transcribed with random hexamers. TCR beta CDR3 was amplified by immunoSEQ multiplex PCR. This amplification extended across 54 Vbeta and 13 Jbeta segments. Each CDR3 protein is one row after TCRdb ran MiXCR on the immunoSEQ multiplex PCR reads. Of 50,000 or so distinct CDR3 sequences in the sample, more than 85% are singletons; the top ten hold roughly 0.58%. TEMRA cells were FACS-enriched and CD8+ and CD4+ T cells negatively isolated.

Sequencing was carried out using CD8+ T cells from PBMCs. This TCR was sampled from a human donor in good health. J is TRBJ2-1 and V is TRBV29-1, with 8 bases identical to TRBD2. This CDR3 is CSVETPAGAVYNEQFF. As DNA, the CDR3 is TGCAGCGTTGAAACCCCAGCGGGGGCAGTCTACAATGAGCAGTTCTTC.